Listed here are 6 T cell receptor beta chains from one sample, sequenced in a study of T cell repertoires in ileal Crohn's disease. The repertoire was sequenced with immunoSEQ multiplex PCR; TCRdb's copy has only in-frame clones and lacks some. This sample has 10,000 to 14,000 clones, with roughly four fifths found just once. The sequenced sample consisted of ileal tissue. These receptor sequences come from an adult with Crohn's disease.

This chain uses TRBV6-5 with TRBJ1-3; D might be TRBD1 (6 bases). Germline CDR1 MNHEY, CDR2 SVGAGI. The V end lost 0 bases, the J end lost 0 bases, and 9 bases lay between the germline ends. The CDR3 covers 16 residues. The DNA for the CDR3 is TGTGCCAGCAGTTACTCCACAGGGACCTCTGGAAACACCATATATTTT. Its translation is CASSYSTGTSGNTIYF.

This rearrangement joins TRBV6-1 to TRBJ1-2; no reliable D call. Germline V CDR1 and CDR2: MNHNS, SASEGT. The CDR3 is 12 amino acids. V dropped 6 bases and J dropped 2 bases, with 7 bases sitting between them. CDR3 nucleotides: TGTGCCAGCAGCGGGGAGAACTATGGCTACACCTTC. Amino acids: CASSGENYGYTF.

This clone was observed a few times. The V gene is TRBV10-3, the J gene TRBJ1-2; 9 bases are a match to TRBD1. The CDR3 is 14 residues long. The germline V gene has CDR1 ENHRY and CDR2 SYGVKD. The ends lost 4 bases at V and 6 bases at J; junction bases unmatched: 6. The CDR3 nucleotides are TGTGCCATCAGTGCCGGGACAGGGTCTGATGGCTACACCTTC. The encoded protein is CAISAGTGSDGYTF.

The V and J genes are TRBV7-2 and TRBJ1-6; TRBD1 might be the D (6 bases). The length of the CDR3 is 15 residues. The ends were cut back, 1 base at V and 4 bases at J, with 8 bases in the middle. Looked up from germline, CDR1 is SGHTA and CDR2 is FQGNSA. Here the CDR3 DNA reads TGTGCCAGCAGCTTAGAAGGGGGTTATAATTCACCCCTCCACTTT. It encodes CASSLEGGYNSPLHF.

The chain is built from TRBV6-5 and TRBJ1-1; a weak D match, TRBD1 (6 bases). Trimming removed 6 bases from V and 8 bases from J, with 10 bases in between. The CDR3 consists of 11 residues. Germline CDR1 is MNHEY and CDR2 is SVGAGI. The CDR3 spells CASRQRGEAFF. DNA for the CDR3: TGTGCCAGCAGACAAAGGGGGGAAGCTTTCTTT.

A remark on this clone: Other DNA sequences in the same sample also yield this CDR3. The chain has TRBV19 and TRBJ2-7; the match to TRBD2 covers 7 bases. From germline, CDR1 is LNHDA and CDR2 SQIVND (reference sequence). This CDR3 contains 15 residues. V was pared by 2 bases and J by 7 bases, with 11 bases of the junction left unmatched. The chain's CDR3 is CASSIRRTRGYEQYF. The CDR3 nucleotides read TGTGCCAGTAGTATAAGACGGACTAGGGGCTATGAGCAGTACTTC.